This record looks at one T cell receptor beta chain sequence and its context. Its specificity is unknown. Only in-frame clones appear in the TCRdb table, and some are missing; sequencing was by immunoSEQ multiplex PCR. The sample contains 35,000 to 45,000 clones, approximately 86% of which appear only once. The source of the sample is a study of OX40 agonist ivuxolimab in advanced cancers. Study at large: Dose-escalation patients' cancers were hepatocellular carcinoma, melanoma, renal cell or head and neck cancer.

General study findings and limits: The CD4+ and CD8+ T cells in the blood had expanded clonally by week 6 at 0.1 to 3.0 mg/kg.

The input for sequencing was CD4+ or CD8+ T cells sorted from blood, taken in a trial of the OX40 agonist ivuxolimab. The sequence came from an adult with an advanced solid tumor such as melanoma, head and neck, liver or kidney cancer.

The CDR3 loop reads CASSIQGAHPTQPQHF. CDR3 DNA sequence: TGTGCCAGTAGTATACAGGGGGCGCACCCCACTCAGCCCCAGCATTTT. The genes are TRBV19 and TRBJ1-5; 8 bases agree with TRBD1. Trimming cost V 2 bases and J 6 bases; bases outside gene matches: 9. The CDR3 has 16 amino acids. Germline V CDR1 and CDR2: LNHDA, SQIVND (reference sequence).